The sequence of this TCR beta chain was determined in a study of T-cell memory formation after mild COVID-19. As to this clonotype: No antigen is known for it.

Germline CDR1 reads SGDLS; CDR2 reads YYNGEE. This CDR3 contains 14 residues. V lost 2 bases and J lost 4; bases outside the gene matches: 4. Study observations and caveats: Pre-infection memory showed some responding clones, and this suggested that cross-reactive memory joined. The authors did not confirm SARS-CoV-2 specificity of second-wave clones peaking day 37.

Barcoded TCR alpha and TCR beta cDNA libraries with UMIs came from 5'RACE using constant-segment primers. TCRdb reanalysed the 5' RACE reads using MiXCR and keeps one entry per CDR3 protein. The sample lists about 470,000 distinct CDR3 sequences, roughly 25% occurring once. This receptor was obtained from an adult woman who had mild COVID-19 (a few samples of this study predate the infection). Cell type and time point are not known. The material sequenced was PBMCs or a T cell subset sorted from them (not recorded which). The rearrangement uses TRBV9 and TRBJ1-2, with 8 positions matching TRBD1. The CDR3 DNA reads as TGTGCCAGCAGCGTGGGACAGGAGGTCTATGGCTACACCTTC. This codes for CASSVGQEVYGYTF.